This T cell receptor (beta chain) was identified in a study of T cell changes during pregnancy in multiple sclerosis. Clones were sequenced by immunoSEQ multiplex PCR, and TCRdb holds only the in-frame ones, with some missing. The sample lists approximately 57,000 clones, approximately 90% seen once, with 3% to 4% in the top ten. The CDR3 runs to 16 residues. Per germline, CDR1 LNHDA and CDR2 SQIVND (reference sequence). V was clipped by 6 bases and J by 3 bases, with 17 bases between them. The gene calls are TRBV19 and TRBJ1-4; maybe TRBD1 (5 bases). This TCR was sampled from a female donor in good health, enrolled as a control in a pregnancy study. Here the sequenced sample was peripheral blood, taken after pregnancy. The CDR3 nucleotides are TGTGCCAGTAGAGGGGACTCTCCGCCGGCTAATGAAAAACTGTTTTTT. It specifies CASRGDSPPANEKLFF.